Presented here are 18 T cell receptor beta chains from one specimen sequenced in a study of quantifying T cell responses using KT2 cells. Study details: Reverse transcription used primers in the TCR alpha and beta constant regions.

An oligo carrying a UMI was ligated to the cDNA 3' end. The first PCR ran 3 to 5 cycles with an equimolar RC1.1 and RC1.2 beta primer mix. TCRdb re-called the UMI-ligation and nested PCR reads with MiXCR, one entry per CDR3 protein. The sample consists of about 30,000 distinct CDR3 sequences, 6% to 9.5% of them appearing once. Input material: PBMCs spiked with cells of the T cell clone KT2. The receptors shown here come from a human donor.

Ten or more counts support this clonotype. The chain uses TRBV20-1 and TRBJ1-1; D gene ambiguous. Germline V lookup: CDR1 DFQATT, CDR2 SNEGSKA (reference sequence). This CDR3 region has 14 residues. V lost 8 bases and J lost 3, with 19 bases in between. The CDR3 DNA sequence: TGCAGTCCCCTTGGAACAGATTGGGACACTGAAGCTTTCTTT. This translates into CSPLGTDWDTEAFF.

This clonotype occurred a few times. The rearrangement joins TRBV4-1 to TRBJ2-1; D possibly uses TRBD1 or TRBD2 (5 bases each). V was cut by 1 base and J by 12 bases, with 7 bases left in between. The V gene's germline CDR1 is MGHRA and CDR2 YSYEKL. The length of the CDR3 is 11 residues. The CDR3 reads CASSQAGGQFF. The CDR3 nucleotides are TGCGCCAGCAGCCAAGCTGGGGGGCAGTTCTTC.

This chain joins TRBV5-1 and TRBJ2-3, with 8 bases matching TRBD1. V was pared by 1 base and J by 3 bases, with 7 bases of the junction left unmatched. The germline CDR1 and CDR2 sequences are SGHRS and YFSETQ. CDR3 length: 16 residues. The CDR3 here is CASSLFRGQRTDTQYF. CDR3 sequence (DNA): TGCGCCAGCAGCTTGTTCAGGGGGCAACGGACAGATACGCAGTATTTT.

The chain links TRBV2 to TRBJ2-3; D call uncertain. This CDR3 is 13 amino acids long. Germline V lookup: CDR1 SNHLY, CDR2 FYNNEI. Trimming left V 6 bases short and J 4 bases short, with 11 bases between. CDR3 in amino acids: CASSHTGPDTQYF. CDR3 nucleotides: TGTGCCAGCAGCCACACCGGGCCAGATACGCAGTATTTT. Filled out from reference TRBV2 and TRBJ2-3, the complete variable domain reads EPEVTQTPSHQVTQMGQEVILRCVPISNHLYFYWYRQILGQKVEFLVSFYNNEISEKSEIFDDQFSVERPDGSNFTLKIRSTKLEDSAMYFCASSHTGPDTQYFGPGTRLTVL.

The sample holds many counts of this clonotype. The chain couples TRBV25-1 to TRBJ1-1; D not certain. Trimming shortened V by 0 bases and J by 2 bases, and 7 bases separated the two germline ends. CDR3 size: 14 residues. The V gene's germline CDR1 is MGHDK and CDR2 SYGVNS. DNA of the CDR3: TGTGCCAGCAGTGAATATAGGTCTAACACTGAAGCTTTCTTT. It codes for CASSEYRSNTEAFF.

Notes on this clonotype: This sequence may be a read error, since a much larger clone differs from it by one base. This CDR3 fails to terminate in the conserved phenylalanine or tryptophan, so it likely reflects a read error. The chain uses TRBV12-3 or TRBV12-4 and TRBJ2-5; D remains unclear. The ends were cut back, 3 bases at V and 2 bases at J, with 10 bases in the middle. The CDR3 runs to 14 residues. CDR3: CASSFGAQQETQYL. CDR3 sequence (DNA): TGTGCCAGCAGTTTTGGAGCGCAACAAGAGACCCAGTACCTC.

DNA for the CDR3: TGTGCCAGCAGTTTCCCGTGGGGCGAAGCGGACGAGCAGTACTTC. Protein sequence: CASSFPWGEADEQYF. The chain employs TRBV27 and TRBJ2-7, with D perhaps given as TRBD1 or TRBD2 (5 bases each). The CDR3 spans 15 residues. Deletions cut 3 bases from V and 5 bases from J, with 17 bases between. Germline V gene lookup returns CDR1 MNHEY and CDR2 SMNVEV (reference sequence).

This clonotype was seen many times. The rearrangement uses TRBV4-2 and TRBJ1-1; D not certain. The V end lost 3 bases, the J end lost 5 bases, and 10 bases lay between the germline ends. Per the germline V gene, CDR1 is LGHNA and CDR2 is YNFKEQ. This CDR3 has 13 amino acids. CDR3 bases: TGTGCCAGCAGCCAGGGGAGAAAAACTGAAGCTTTCTTT. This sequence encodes CASSQGRKTEAFF.

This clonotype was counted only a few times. CDR3 residues: CASSTTNRGSGTEAFF. The CDR3 DNA reads as TGTGCCAGCAGCACTACTAACAGGGGCTCGGGCACTGAAGCTTTCTTT. The chain is built from TRBV7-9 and TRBJ1-1; 7 positions match TRBD1. Losses at the gene ends were 5 bases for V and 4 bases for J; bases not matched to a gene: 13. CDR1 SEHNR and CDR2 FQNEAQ come from the germline V gene (reference sequence). The CDR3 loop spans 16 amino acids.

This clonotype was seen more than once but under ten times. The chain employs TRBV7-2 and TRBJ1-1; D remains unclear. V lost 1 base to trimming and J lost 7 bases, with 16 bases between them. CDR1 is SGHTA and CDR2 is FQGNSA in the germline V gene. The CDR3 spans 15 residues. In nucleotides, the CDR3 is TGTGCCAGCAGCTTAGAAGGAAGACGGAGCCGTGAAGCTTTCTTT. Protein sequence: CASSLEGRRSREAFF.

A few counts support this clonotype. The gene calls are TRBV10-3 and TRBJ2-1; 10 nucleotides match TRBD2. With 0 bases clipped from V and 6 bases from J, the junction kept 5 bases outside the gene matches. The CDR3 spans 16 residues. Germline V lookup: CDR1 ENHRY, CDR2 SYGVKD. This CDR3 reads CAISESSSGSANEQFF. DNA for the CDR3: TGTGCCATCAGTGAGTCGTCTAGCGGGAGCGCCAATGAGCAGTTCTTC.

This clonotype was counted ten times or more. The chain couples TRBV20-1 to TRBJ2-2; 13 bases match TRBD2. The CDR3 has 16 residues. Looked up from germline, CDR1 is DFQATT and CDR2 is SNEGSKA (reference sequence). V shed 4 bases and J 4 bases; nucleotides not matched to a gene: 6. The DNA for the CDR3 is TGCAGTGCTACGGCCGGGACTAGCGGGATCACCGGGGAGCTGTTTTTT. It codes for CSATAGTSGITGELFF.

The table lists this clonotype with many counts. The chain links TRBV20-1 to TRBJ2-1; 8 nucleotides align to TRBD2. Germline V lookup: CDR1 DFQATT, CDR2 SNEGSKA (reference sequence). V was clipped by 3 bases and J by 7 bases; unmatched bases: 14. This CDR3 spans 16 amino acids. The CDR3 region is CSARAGGNSGVNEQFF. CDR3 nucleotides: TGCAGTGCTAGGGCTGGTGGTAATAGCGGGGTTAATGAGCAGTTCTTC.

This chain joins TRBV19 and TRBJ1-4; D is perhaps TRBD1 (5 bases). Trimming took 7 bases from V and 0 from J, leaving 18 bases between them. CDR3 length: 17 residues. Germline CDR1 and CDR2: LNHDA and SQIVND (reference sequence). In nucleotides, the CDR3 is TGTGCCAGTACGATCCCGACAGCGAGTGCAACTAATGAAAAACTGTTTTTT. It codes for CASTIPTASATNEKLFF.

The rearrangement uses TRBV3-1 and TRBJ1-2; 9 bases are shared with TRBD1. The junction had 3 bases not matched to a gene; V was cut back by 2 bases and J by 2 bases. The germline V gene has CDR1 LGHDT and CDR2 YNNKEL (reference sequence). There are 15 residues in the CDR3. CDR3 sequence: CASSQWTGENYGYTF. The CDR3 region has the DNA TGTGCCAGCAGCCAATGGACAGGGGAAAACTATGGCTACACCTTC.

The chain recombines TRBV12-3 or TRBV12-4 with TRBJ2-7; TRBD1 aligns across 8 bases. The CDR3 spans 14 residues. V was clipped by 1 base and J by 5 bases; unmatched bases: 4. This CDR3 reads CASSLVRRGHEQYF. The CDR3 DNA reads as TGTGCCAGCAGTTTAGTGCGCAGGGGGCACGAGCAGTACTTC.

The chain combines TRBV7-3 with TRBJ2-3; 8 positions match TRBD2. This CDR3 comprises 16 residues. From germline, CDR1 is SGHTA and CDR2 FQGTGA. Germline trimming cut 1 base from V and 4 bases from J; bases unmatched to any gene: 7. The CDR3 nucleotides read TGTGCCAGCAGCTTAATCTCGGGGGGGATCGCAGATACGCAGTATTTT. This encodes CASSLISGGIADTQYF. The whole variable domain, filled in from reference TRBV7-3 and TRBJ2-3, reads GAGVSQTPSNKVTEKGKYVELRCDPISGHTALYWYRQSLGQGPEFLIYFQGTGAADDSGLPNDRFFAVRPEGSVSTLKIQRTERGDSAVYLCASSLISGGIADTQYFGPGTRLTVL.

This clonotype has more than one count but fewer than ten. CDR3: CASSPRGRLHEQYF. CDR3 coding DNA: TGTGCCAGTAGTCCCCGGGGGCGTCTGCACGAGCAGTACTTC. The chain has TRBV19 and TRBJ2-7, with D perhaps being TRBD1 or TRBD2 (6 bases each). Trimming took 5 bases from V and 5 from J, leaving 16 bases between them. The CDR3 runs to 14 residues. The germline V gene has CDR1 LNHDA and CDR2 SQIVND (reference sequence).